Sequencing of this T cell receptor (beta chain) was carried out in a study of CD8+CD57+ T cells in acquired aplastic anemia. There are 18 residues in the CDR3. V lost 0 bases and J lost 5, with 23 bases in between. Germline CDR1 is DFQATT and CDR2 is SNEGSKA (reference sequence). All patients picked for sequencing had shown, by flow cytometry, an expansion of CD8+CD57+ cells. Genomic DNA, serving as template, underwent TCR beta VDJ and CDR3 profiling. TCRdb re-called the reads through MiXCR, storing one row per CDR3 protein. This sample has approximately 150,000 distinct CDR3 sequences, with 70% to 80% found just once.

The sequencing input was sorted CD4+, CD8+, or CD8+CD57+ T cells (not recorded which) from PBMCs. The clonotype comes from a human donor with aplastic anemia. This chain connects TRBV20-1 to TRBJ1-5; D possibly corresponds to TRBD1 (6 bases). CDR3 protein: CSARDSAAAGANDQPQHF. CDR3 coding DNA: TGCAGTGCTAGAGATTCTGCCGCGGCAGGGGCGAACGATCAGCCCCAGCATTTT.